These T cell receptor beta chains were read from a single sample in a study of T-cell reconstitution after alpha-beta-depleted transplantation in children. TCRdb processed the PCR reads anew with MiXCR; each CDR3 protein has one entry. The data show about a million distinct CDR3 sequences, about 29% seen once. The input for sequencing was PBMCs, mostly from graft donor cells, taken 360 days after TCRalphabeta/CD19-depleted stem cell transplant. The receptors here all came from a boy younger than two who had a stem cell transplant for SCID, so the T cells may come from the graft donor. Both conserved end residues are trimmed from each CDR3.

J gene	V gene	CDR3 protein
TRBJ2-7	TRBV7-8	ASSFSGTGAFDEQY
TRBJ1-4	TRBV4-3	ASSQDGAEAVNEKLF
TRBJ2-2	TRBV12-3/TRBV12-4	ASTGSPGQGVGELF
TRBJ2-3	TRBV12-3/TRBV12-4	ASMGDTQY
TRBJ1-4	TRBV4-3	ASSQEGFRREKLF
TRBJ2-7	TRBV5-1	ASSLEASLDYEQY
TRBJ2-7	TRBV18	ASSPRDIPYEQY
TRBJ1-1	TRBV5-5	ASSLLSTVPTEAF
TRBJ2-7	TRBV20-1	SAPVGVQQY
TRBJ2-5	TRBV7-8	ASSSSRQRLETQY
TRBJ1-5	TRBV6-1	ASGQGGNQPQH
TRBJ2-7	TRBV6-5	ASSYAGTDYEQY
TRBJ2-1	TRBV15	ATRDGGRGDEQF
TRBJ2-1	TRBV9	ASSVGGGTSRSDEQF
TRBJ2-4	TRBV12-3/TRBV12-4	ASSFGDREGKNIQY
TRBJ2-7	TRBV5-1	ASSLGGPPAGEQY
TRBJ1-1	TRBV20-1	SAPPGRGNTEAF
TRBJ2-3	TRBV7-2	ASSLQQGVDTQY
TRBJ2-1	TRBV20-1	SARVGSSYNEQF
TRBJ1-5	TRBV4-1	ASSQGQGSQPQH
TRBJ1-4	TRBV5-1	ASSLAPGGNEKLF
TRBJ2-7	TRBV14	ASGGPIVYEQY
TRBJ2-3	TRBV11-2	ASSWGRWDTQY
TRBJ2-5	TRBV4-2	ASSQGRQRDGETQY
TRBJ2-1	TRBV7-8	ASSYLAGDHNEQF
TRBJ1-1	TRBV24-1	ATSPRDRPENTEAF
TRBJ2-3	TRBV9	ASSPRTLRTDTQY
TRBJ2-4	TRBV5-1	ASSSKDPLAKNIQY
TRBJ2-7	TRBV20-1	SARDRPQQARSYEQY
TRBJ2-1	TRBV10-3	AISLDTSYNEQF
TRBJ2-3	TRBV5-6	ASSSILRGQY
TRBJ1-5	TRBV28	ASSLGRHPFSNQPQH
TRBJ2-5	TRBV12-3/TRBV12-4	ASSPDRGSEETQY
TRBJ2-1	TRBV6-5	ASSYSSLATYNEQF
TRBJ2-3	TRBV5-1	ASSPNQGFSDTQY
TRBJ2-3	TRBV5-4	ASSSGLGPSSPEGTQY
TRBJ2-4	TRBV25-1	ASSGRDPRNIQY
TRBJ2-1	TRBV10-3	AISESSQLAGVKEQF
TRBJ1-1	TRBV6-1	ASSEVEETEAF
TRBJ1-1	TRBV9	ASSAQGLRDTEAF
TRBJ2-7	TRBV5-1	ASSLANTVSYEQY
TRBJ2-1	TRBV7-9	ASSARGLAGYNEQF
TRBJ2-1	TRBV29-1	SVEEEGPDEQF
TRBJ2-5	TRBV15	ATSRGRTRGEETQY
TRBJ2-7	TRBV18	ASSPGGTQTFYEQY
TRBJ2-7	TRBV10-3	AISLASPGYEQY
TRBJ2-7	TRBV5-1	ASSLVPGASYEQY
TRBJ2-7	TRBV2	ASRGGTHHEQY
TRBJ2-5	TRBV5-1	ASSSIGDLETQY
TRBJ2-1	TRBV7-9	ASSLRLVASGADEQF
TRBJ2-2	TRBV6-1	ASSWGLAGVVTGELF
TRBJ2-3	TRBV5-1	ASSLVGGLTDTQY
TRBJ1-4	TRBV5-5	ASSLVQFGEKLF
TRBJ2-1	TRBV12-5	ASGTGRASSYNEQF
TRBJ2-5	TRBV9	ASSGAPFVETQY
TRBJ2-1	TRBV5-5	ASSLYPGGSSYNEQF
TRBJ1-2	TRBV11-3	ASSLDQGQASYGYT
TRBJ2-1	TRBV4-1	ASSQIQGLDDEQF
TRBJ2-1	TRBV7-2	ASSLARGLVNEQF
TRBJ2-5	TRBV2	ATNGGKETQY